Here is one TCR beta chain with its context. Its antigen is unknown. TCRdb processed the 5' RACE reads again and assigns one entry to each CDR3 protein, with no DNA. Its clone listing holds 550,000 to 600,000 distinct CDR3 sequences. The sample is drawn from a study of T cells expressing NK-cell markers. Whole-study context: Just one sequenced donor of eight was HCMV-seronegative, while seven were seropositive.

Germline CDR1 is SGHRS and CDR2 is YFSETQ. The CDR3 covers 20 residues. Findings and caveats of the study: The CD3+CD56-NKG2C+ fraction was also led by these clonotypes in several donors.

The rearrangement uses TRBV5-1 and TRBJ2-3; there is no DNA to check the TCRdb D call of TRBD2. Specimen: blood T cells: a sorted CD56 or NKG2C T cell subset, CD4+ or CD8+ T cells, or bulk PBMC T cells (not recorded which). This receptor was taken from a man between 18 and 29 years old in good health. Here the CDR3 reads CASNYLLPGLAGEGADTQYF.